This is a list of T cell receptor beta chains from one sample in a study of T cells in Graves' hyperthyroidism and ophthalmopathy. TCRdb passed the multiplex PCR reads through MiXCR, listing each CDR3 protein once. In the table there are around 760,000 distinct CDR3 sequences, 30% to 40% of which are singletons. Sequenced: blood. These receptors were collected from a woman in her 40s with Graves' hyperthyroidism. Both conserved end residues are part of each CDR3. The D gene is left open where the match is weak. Rows give clone size only sometimes, using once, few, many, or a class for an expanded clone.

v_call	clone_size	j_call	d_call	cdr3_nt	cdr3_aa
TRBV20-1	NA	TRBJ2-7	TRBD2	TGCAGTGCTCTCCGGGGGGAACCCTACGAGCAGTACTTC	CSALRGEPYEQYF
TRBV7-9	NA	TRBJ2-7	NA	TGTGCCAGCAGCCCCAGACTGCCCTCCTACGAGCAGTACTTC	CASSPRLPSYEQYF
TRBV6-5	few	TRBJ1-1	NA	TGTGCCAGCACCCCTTATGAGGGGGAGAACACTGAAGCTTTCTTT	CASTPYEGENTEAFF
TRBV4-1	many	TRBJ1-2	NA	TGCGCCAGCAGCCAAGCGTACCTGGAGAAGTACACCTTC	CASSQAYLEKYTF
TRBV6-5	NA	TRBJ1-3	NA	TGTGCCAGCAGTTACTGGAACACCATATATTTT	CASSYWNTIYF
TRBV7-3	NA	TRBJ1-5	TRBD1	TGTGCCAGCAGCTTAACGACAGGGATGCGTCAGCCCCAGCATTTT	CASSLTTGMRQPQHF
TRBV4-1	NA	TRBJ1-1	NA	TGCGCCAGCAGCCAAGATCAGGCGGCCGGAGCTTTCTTT	CASSQDQAAGAFF
TRBV7-6	NA	TRBJ2-5	TRBD1	TGTGCCAGCTCACCACCAATTTACAGGGGGAAAGAGACCCAGTACTTC	CASSPPIYRGKETQYF
TRBV7-9	NA	TRBJ1-6	NA	TGTGCCAGCAGCTCGCCGAGAGGGGCCAGCTCCTATAATTCACCCCTCCACTTT	CASSSPRGASSYNSPLHF
TRBV20-1	many	TRBJ1-2	NA	TGCAGTGCTAGAGGTGACTTCTATGGCTACACCTTC	CSARGDFYGYTF
TRBV20-1	many	TRBJ1-4	NA	TGCAGTGCTTACAGCCATAATGAAAAACTGTTTTTT	CSAYSHNEKLFF
TRBV7-2	NA	TRBJ1-6	NA	TGTGCCAGCAGCGACGGGGACGGAGATAATTCACCCCTCCACTTT	CASSDGDGDNSPLHF
TRBV20-1	many	TRBJ2-2	TRBD2	TGCAGTGCTAGAGTTGCGGGGGGCGCCGACACCGGGGAGCTGTTTTTT	CSARVAGGADTGELFF
TRBV3-1	NA	TRBJ2-7	NA	TGTGCCAGCAGCCAAGCTAGAGGCCTATACTCCTACGAGCAGTACTTC	CASSQARGLYSYEQYF
TRBV25-1	NA	TRBJ2-5	TRBD2	TGTGCCAGCAGTGACGCTAGCGGGAGCTTGGAGACCCAGTACTTC	CASSDASGSLETQYF
TRBV24-1	many	TRBJ1-1	TRBD1	TGTGCCACCGGAACAGGGGGAGGCGGCAACACTGAAGCTTTCTTT	CATGTGGGGNTEAFF
TRBV25-1	NA	TRBJ1-2	TRBD1	TGTGCCAGCAGTGAGACAACAGGGGGCGAGATTTATGGCTACACCTTC	CASSETTGGEIYGYTF
TRBV7-2	many	TRBJ1-5	NA	TGTGCCAGCAGCCCGGCGGGAGGGAGCAATCAGCCCCAGCATTTT	CASSPAGGSNQPQHF
TRBV24-1	few	TRBJ2-5	NA	TGTGCCGTTGGACGTGGGGGCCAAGAGACCCAGTACTTC	CAVGRGGQETQYF
TRBV12-3/TRBV12-4	few	TRBJ2-3	TRBD1	TGTGCCAGCAGTAGCGACAGGGCTGGCACAGATACGCAGTATTTT	CASSSDRAGTDTQYF